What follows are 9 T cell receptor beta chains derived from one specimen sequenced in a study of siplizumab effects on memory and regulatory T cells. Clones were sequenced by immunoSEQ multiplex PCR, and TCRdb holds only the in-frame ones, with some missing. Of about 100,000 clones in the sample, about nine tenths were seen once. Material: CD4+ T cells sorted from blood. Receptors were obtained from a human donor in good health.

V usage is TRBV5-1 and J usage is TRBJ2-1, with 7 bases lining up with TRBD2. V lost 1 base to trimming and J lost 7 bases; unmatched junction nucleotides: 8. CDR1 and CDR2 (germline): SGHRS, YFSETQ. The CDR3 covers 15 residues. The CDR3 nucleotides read TGCGCCAGCAGCTTGATAGCGGGCGACAAAAATGAGCAGTTCTTC. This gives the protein CASSLIAGDKNEQFF.

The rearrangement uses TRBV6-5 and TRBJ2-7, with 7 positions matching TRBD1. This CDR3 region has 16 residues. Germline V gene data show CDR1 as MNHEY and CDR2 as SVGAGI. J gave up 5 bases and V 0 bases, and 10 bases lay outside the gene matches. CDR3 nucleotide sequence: TGTGCCAGCAGTTACTCTGCGTTCCAGGGGGTGGACGAGCAGTACTTC. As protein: CASSYSAFQGVDEQYF.

CDR3 sequence (DNA): TGTGCCAGCACAACACAGGGGTTTTCTGGAAACACCATATATTTT. Its protein product is CASTTQGFSGNTIYF. This chain links TRBV11-2 with TRBJ1-3; 7 nucleotides agree with TRBD1. Trimming cost V 7 bases and J 1 base; bases outside gene matches: 7. Looked up from germline, CDR1 is SGHAT and CDR2 is FQNNGV. This CDR3 region has 15 residues.

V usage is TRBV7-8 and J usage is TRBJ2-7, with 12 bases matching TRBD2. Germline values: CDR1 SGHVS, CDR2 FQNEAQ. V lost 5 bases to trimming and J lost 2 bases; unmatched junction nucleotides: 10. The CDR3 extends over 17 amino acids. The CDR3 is CASSIQGLAGTTYEQYF. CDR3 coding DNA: TGTGCCAGCAGCATTCAGGGACTAGCGGGTACTACCTACGAGCAGTACTTC. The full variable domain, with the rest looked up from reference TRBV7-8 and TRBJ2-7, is GAGVSQSPRYKVAKRGQDVALRCDPISGHVSLFWYQQALGQGPEFLTYFQNEAQLDKSGLPSDRFFAERPEGSVSTLKIQRTQQEDSAVYLCASSIQGLAGTTYEQYFGPGTRLTVT.

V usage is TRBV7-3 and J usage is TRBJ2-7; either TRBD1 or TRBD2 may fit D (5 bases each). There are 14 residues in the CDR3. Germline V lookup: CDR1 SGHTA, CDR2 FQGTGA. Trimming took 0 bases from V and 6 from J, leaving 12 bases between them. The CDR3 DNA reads TGTGCCAGCAGCTTAACGAATTCAGGGACCGAGCAGTACTTC. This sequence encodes CASSLTNSGTEQYF. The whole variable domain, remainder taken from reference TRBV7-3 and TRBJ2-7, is GAGVSQTPSNKVTEKGKYVELRCDPISGHTALYWYRQSLGQGPEFLIYFQGTGAADDSGLPNDRFFAVRPEGSVSTLKIQRTERGDSAVYLCASSLTNSGTEQYFGPGTRLTVT.

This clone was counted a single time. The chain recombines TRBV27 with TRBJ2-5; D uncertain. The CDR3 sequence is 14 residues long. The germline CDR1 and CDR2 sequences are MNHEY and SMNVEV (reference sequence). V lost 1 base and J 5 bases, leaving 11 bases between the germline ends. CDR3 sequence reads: CASSLFSHRETQYF. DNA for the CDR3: TGTGCCAGCAGTTTATTTAGCCACCGGGAGACCCAGTACTTC.

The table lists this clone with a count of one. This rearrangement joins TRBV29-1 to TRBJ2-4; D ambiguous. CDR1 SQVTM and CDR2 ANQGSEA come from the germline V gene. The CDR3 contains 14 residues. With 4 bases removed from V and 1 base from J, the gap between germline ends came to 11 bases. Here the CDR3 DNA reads TGCAGCGTTGGATACGCCTCTGCCAAAAACATTCAGTACTTC. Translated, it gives CSVGYASAKNIQYF.

CDR3: CASSPTEARGTDTQYF. The CDR3 DNA reads TGTGCCAGCAGCCCGACAGAAGCACGAGGCACAGATACGCAGTATTTT. The V gene is TRBV7-2, the J gene TRBJ2-3, with TRBD1 as a possible D gene (5 bases). The length of the CDR3 is 16 residues. Germline lookup yields CDR1 SGHTA and CDR2 FQGNSA. V lost 5 bases and J lost 1, with 16 bases in between.

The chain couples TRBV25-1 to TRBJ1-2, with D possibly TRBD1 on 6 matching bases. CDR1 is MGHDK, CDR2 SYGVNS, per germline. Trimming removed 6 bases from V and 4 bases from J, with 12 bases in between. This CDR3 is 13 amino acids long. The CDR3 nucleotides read TGTGCCAGCAGCCTGGGACAAACCTATGGCTACACCTTC. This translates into CASSLGQTYGYTF.